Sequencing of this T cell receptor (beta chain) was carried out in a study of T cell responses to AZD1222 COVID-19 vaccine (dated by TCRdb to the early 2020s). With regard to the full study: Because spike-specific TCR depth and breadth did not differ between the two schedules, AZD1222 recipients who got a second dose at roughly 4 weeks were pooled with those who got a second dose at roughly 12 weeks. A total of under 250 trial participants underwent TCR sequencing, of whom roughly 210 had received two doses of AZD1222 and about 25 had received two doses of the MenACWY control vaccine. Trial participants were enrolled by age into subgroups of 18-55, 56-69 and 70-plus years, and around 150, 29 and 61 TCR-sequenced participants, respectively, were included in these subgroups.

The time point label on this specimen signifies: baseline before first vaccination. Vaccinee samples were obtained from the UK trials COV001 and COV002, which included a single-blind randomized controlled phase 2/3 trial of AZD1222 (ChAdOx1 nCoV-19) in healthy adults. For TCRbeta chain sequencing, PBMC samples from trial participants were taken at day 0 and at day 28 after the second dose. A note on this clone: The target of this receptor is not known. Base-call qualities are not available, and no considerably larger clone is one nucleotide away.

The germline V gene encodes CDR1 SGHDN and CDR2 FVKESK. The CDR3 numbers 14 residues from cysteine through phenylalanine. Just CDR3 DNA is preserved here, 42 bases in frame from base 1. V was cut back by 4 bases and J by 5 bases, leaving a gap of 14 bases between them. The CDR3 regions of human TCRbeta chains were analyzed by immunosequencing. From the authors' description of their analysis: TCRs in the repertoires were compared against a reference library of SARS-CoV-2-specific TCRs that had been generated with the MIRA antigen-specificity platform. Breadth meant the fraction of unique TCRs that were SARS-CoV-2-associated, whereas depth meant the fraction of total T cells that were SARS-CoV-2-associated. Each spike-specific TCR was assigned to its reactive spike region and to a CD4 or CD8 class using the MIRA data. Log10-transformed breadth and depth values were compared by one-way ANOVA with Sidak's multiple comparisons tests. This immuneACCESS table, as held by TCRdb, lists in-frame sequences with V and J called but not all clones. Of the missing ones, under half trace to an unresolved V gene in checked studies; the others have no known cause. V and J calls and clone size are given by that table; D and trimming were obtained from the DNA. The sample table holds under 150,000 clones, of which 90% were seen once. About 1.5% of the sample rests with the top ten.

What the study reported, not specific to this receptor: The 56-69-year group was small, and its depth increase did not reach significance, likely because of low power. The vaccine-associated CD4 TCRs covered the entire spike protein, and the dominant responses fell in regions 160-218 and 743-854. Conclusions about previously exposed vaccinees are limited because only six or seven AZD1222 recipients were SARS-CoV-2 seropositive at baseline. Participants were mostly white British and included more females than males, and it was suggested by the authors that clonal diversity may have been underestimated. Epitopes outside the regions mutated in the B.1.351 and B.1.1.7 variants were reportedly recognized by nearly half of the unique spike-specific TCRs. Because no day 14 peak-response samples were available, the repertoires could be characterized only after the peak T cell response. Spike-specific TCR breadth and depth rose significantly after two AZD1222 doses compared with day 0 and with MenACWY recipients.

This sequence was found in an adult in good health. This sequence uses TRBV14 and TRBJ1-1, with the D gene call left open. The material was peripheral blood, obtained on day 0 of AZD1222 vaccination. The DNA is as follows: TGTGCCAGCAGCCTCATGGGTTTGAGGACTGAAGCTTTCTTT. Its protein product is CASSLMGLRTEAFF. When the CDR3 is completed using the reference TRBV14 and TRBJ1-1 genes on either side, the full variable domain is EAGVTQFPSHSVIEKGQTVTLRCDPISGHDNLYWYRRVMGKEIKFLLHFVKESKQDESGMPNNRFLAERTGGTYSTLKVQPAELEDSGVYFCASSLMGLRTEAFFGQGTRLTVV.